The clone carrying this T cell receptor beta chain appeared a single time. Its specificity is not known. These data are taken from a study of lymphopenia after photon versus proton radiotherapy. Using immunoSEQ multiplex PCR, the repertoire was profiled, and TCRdb retains in-frame clones only, with some absent. This table has 20,000 to 30,000 clones, 90% appearing once. Study outcomes and limitations: A bigger post-nadir fall in TCR diversity correlated inversely with survival time in deceased patients. After the lymphocyte nadir, photon-treated repertoires showed oligoclonal expansion, especially of CD8+ Temra cells. Photon-treated patients lost naive T cells and TCR diversity; proton-treated stayed stable.

V dropped 0 bases and J dropped 0 bases, with 11 bases sitting between them. Germline V gives CDR1 PRHDT, CDR2 FYEKMQ (reference sequence). This CDR3 region has 17 residues. This sequence joins TRBV13 and TRBJ1-4, with D unclear. The specimen was peripheral blood, collected from a patient treated with photon-based radiotherapy. This TCR was recovered from a woman in her forties or fifties with cholangiocarcinoma. This CDR3 reads CASSLGGQLTTNEKLFF. CDR3 DNA sequence: TGTGCCAGCAGCTTAGGCGGTCAGCTAACAACTAATGAAAAACTGTTTTTT.